These T cell receptor beta chains were read from a single sample in a study of regulatory T cells in long-lasting Graves disease. TCRdb re-derived calls from the multiplex PCR reads in MiXCR, one entry per CDR3 protein. The sample lists some 450,000 distinct CDR3 sequences; 23% were seen once. Sequenced here: peripheral blood mononuclear cells (PBMCs), sampled when the disease was refractory, from a patient treated with antithyroid drugs. The receptors originated from a female donor with Graves disease. Each CDR3 is given with its conserved first and last residue. D genes are given only for firm matches. A clone size is listed for some rows: how often the clone was seen (once, few, many), or a class if it is expanded.

clone size: NA
D gene: NA
J gene: TRBJ1-6
V gene: TRBV30
CDR3 DNA: TGTGCCTGGAGTTTGGGGATAGATTCACCCCTCCACTTT
CDR3 protein: CAWSLGIDSPLHF

clone size: many
D gene: TRBD1
J gene: TRBJ2-7
V gene: TRBV28
CDR3 DNA: TGTGCCAGCAGTTTAGCCGGGACAGACCCTTGGGAGCAGTACTTC
CDR3 protein: CASSLAGTDPWEQYF

clone size: few
D gene: NA
J gene: TRBJ1-3
V gene: TRBV12-3/TRBV12-4
CDR3 DNA: TGTGCCAGCAGTTTAGTCCCAGTTTTTAGGGGGGAGGAGGCTTCTGGAAACACCATATATTTT
CDR3 protein: CASSLVPVFRGEEASGNTIYF

clone size: few
D gene: NA
J gene: TRBJ2-7
V gene: TRBV30
CDR3 DNA: TGTGCCTGGAGTACCCCCCGTGTAGTACCCTACGAGCAGTACTTC
CDR3 protein: CAWSTPRVVPYEQYF

clone size: few
D gene: TRBD1
J gene: TRBJ1-3
V gene: TRBV2
CDR3 DNA: TGTGCCAGCAGCGACAGGGGGAGTGACAACACCATATATTTT
CDR3 protein: CASSDRGSDNTIYF

clone size: NA
D gene: NA
J gene: TRBJ2-5
V gene: TRBV4-2
CDR3 DNA: TGTGCCAGCAGCCAGGAGGGGGAGGGACGCTCGGGGGCCCAGTACTTC
CDR3 protein: CASSQEGEGRSGAQYF

clone size: many
D gene: NA
J gene: TRBJ1-1
V gene: TRBV6-2/TRBV6-3
CDR3 DNA: TGTGCCAGCAGTTACCGCACCTGGACAGCAAAGAACACTGAAGCTTTCTTT
CDR3 protein: CASSYRTWTAKNTEAFF

clone size: NA
D gene: NA
J gene: TRBJ1-6
V gene: TRBV7-2
CDR3 DNA: TGTGCCAGCAGCGTGTACAGGAATTCACCCCTCCACTTT
CDR3 protein: CASSVYRNSPLHF

clone size: many
D gene: NA
J gene: TRBJ1-2
V gene: TRBV28
CDR3 DNA: TGTGCCAGCAGCATCGACAGGAAGAGCGGCTACACCTTC
CDR3 protein: CASSIDRKSGYTF

clone size: NA
D gene: NA
J gene: TRBJ1-4
V gene: TRBV19
CDR3 DNA: TGTGCCACCACGGGGGTAGATGAAAAACTGTTTTTT
CDR3 protein: CATTGVDEKLFF

clone size: many
D gene: NA
J gene: TRBJ1-5
V gene: TRBV7-2
CDR3 DNA: TGTGCCAGCAGCCCCGTTACGGGTCAGCCCCAGCATTTT
CDR3 protein: CASSPVTGQPQHF

clone size: NA
D gene: TRBD1
J gene: TRBJ1-2
V gene: TRBV6-2/TRBV6-3
CDR3 DNA: TGTGCCAGCAGACGGACAGGGGAGGATGGCTACACCTTC
CDR3 protein: CASRRTGEDGYTF

clone size: NA
D gene: NA
J gene: TRBJ1-6
V gene: TRBV11-2
CDR3 DNA: TGTGCCAGCAGCTTAGGGGCGAATAATTCACCCCTCCACTTT
CDR3 protein: CASSLGANNSPLHF

clone size: many
D gene: NA
J gene: TRBJ1-5
V gene: TRBV6-1
CDR3 DNA: TGTGCCAGCAGCCCTCAGGAAAGCAATCAGCCCCAGCATTTT
CDR3 protein: CASSPQESNQPQHF

clone size: NA
D gene: TRBD2
J gene: TRBJ2-7
V gene: TRBV7-9
CDR3 DNA: TGTGCCAGCAGAAAGTCAGGTAGCGGGAATCAGCGCGAGCAGTACTTC
CDR3 protein: CASRKSGSGNQREQYF

clone size: NA
D gene: NA
J gene: TRBJ1-5
V gene: TRBV19
CDR3 DNA: TGTGCCAGTAGTACCCAAAGTATTAATCAGCCCCAGCATTTT
CDR3 protein: CASSTQSINQPQHF

clone size: NA
D gene: TRBD1
J gene: TRBJ1-1
V gene: TRBV29-1
CDR3 DNA: TGCAGCGTTGTCGGCTTTTCAGGGGGTGAAGCTTTCTTT
CDR3 protein: CSVVGFSGGEAFF

clone size: few
D gene: TRBD2
J gene: TRBJ2-3
V gene: TRBV7-2
CDR3 DNA: TGTGCCAGCAGCTTACGCCTAGCGGGGCTCACAGATACGCAGTATTTT
CDR3 protein: CASSLRLAGLTDTQYF

clone size: many
D gene: TRBD2
J gene: TRBJ2-7
V gene: TRBV6-1
CDR3 DNA: TGTGCCAGCAGTCTAGCGGGACTAAACGAGCAGTACTTC
CDR3 protein: CASSLAGLNEQYF

clone size: NA
D gene: NA
J gene: TRBJ2-1
V gene: TRBV5-1
CDR3 DNA: TGCGCCAGCAGCTTGGAAGAGACAGGCGAGCAGTTCTTC
CDR3 protein: CASSLEETGEQFF

clone size: NA
D gene: NA
J gene: TRBJ2-6
V gene: TRBV2
CDR3 DNA: TGTGCCAGCAGTGAAGTAGACTCTGGGGCCAACGTCCTGACTTTC
CDR3 protein: CASSEVDSGANVLTF

clone size: NA
D gene: NA
J gene: TRBJ2-5
V gene: TRBV4-1
CDR3 DNA: TGCGCCAGCAGCCAAGGTGCTGAGACCCAGTACTTC
CDR3 protein: CASSQGAETQYF

clone size: NA
D gene: TRBD2
J gene: TRBJ2-2
V gene: TRBV6-4
CDR3 DNA: TGTGCCAGCAGTGATTTAGCGGGAGGAGCCGGGGAGCTGTTTTTT
CDR3 protein: CASSDLAGGAGELFF

clone size: few
D gene: NA
J gene: TRBJ2-6
V gene: TRBV28
CDR3 DNA: TGTGCCAGCGCAGGGGGGGCTGGGGCCAACGTCCTGACTTTC
CDR3 protein: CASAGGAGANVLTF

clone size: NA
D gene: TRBD2
J gene: TRBJ2-7
V gene: TRBV14
CDR3 DNA: TGTGCCAGCAGCCAAGTCCCCTTTAGTGGGCTTAGCGGGGGCGAGCAGTACTTC
CDR3 protein: CASSQVPFSGLSGGEQYF

clone size: NA
D gene: NA
J gene: TRBJ1-2
V gene: TRBV4-2
CDR3 DNA: TGTGCCAGCAGCCAAGAATTGGGGGCTTATGGCTACACCTTC
CDR3 protein: CASSQELGAYGYTF

clone size: many
D gene: TRBD1
J gene: TRBJ1-6
V gene: TRBV2
CDR3 DNA: TGTGCCAGCAGCCTAAAGACAGGGGAAAATTCACCCCTCCACTTT
CDR3 protein: CASSLKTGENSPLHF

clone size: NA
D gene: NA
J gene: TRBJ2-3
V gene: TRBV20-1
CDR3 DNA: TGCAGTACTAGGAAAACAGGGGGAACTAGCGGGCGCACAGATACGCAGTATTTT
CDR3 protein: CSTRKTGGTSGRTDTQYF

clone size: NA
D gene: TRBD1
J gene: TRBJ1-1
V gene: TRBV28
CDR3 DNA: TGTGCCAGCAGTCTCGTGGACAGGGGCGACACTGAAGCTTTCTTT
CDR3 protein: CASSLVDRGDTEAFF

clone size: NA
D gene: TRBD2
J gene: TRBJ2-2
V gene: TRBV7-2
CDR3 DNA: TGTGCCAGCAGCTTAGCGGGACTAGCGGGAGGGAACACCGGGGAGCTGTTTTTT
CDR3 protein: CASSLAGLAGGNTGELFF

clone size: many
D gene: NA
J gene: TRBJ1-5
V gene: TRBV6-5
CDR3 DNA: TGTGCCAGCAGTTACTCGGGGTACGAGGGCAATCAGCCCCAGCATTTT
CDR3 protein: CASSYSGYEGNQPQHF

clone size: NA
D gene: TRBD2
J gene: TRBJ2-7
V gene: TRBV25-1
CDR3 DNA: TGTGCCAGCAGTGACCCCATAGCGGGAAGCTCCTACGAGCAGTACTTC
CDR3 protein: CASSDPIAGSSYEQYF

clone size: many
D gene: NA
J gene: TRBJ1-1
V gene: TRBV30
CDR3 DNA: TGTGCCTGGAGTCTGCCGGCAGGGTTGTCGTCTTTCTTT
CDR3 protein: CAWSLPAGLSSFF

clone size: many
D gene: TRBD1
J gene: TRBJ1-1
V gene: TRBV7-2
CDR3 DNA: TGTGCCAGCAGCTTCGATATGAGGACAGGACTCTTT
CDR3 protein: CASSFDMRTGLF

clone size: few
D gene: NA
J gene: TRBJ1-1
V gene: TRBV20-1
CDR3 DNA: TGCAGTGCTATTGGGAACACTGAAGCTTTCTTT
CDR3 protein: CSAIGNTEAFF

clone size: many
D gene: TRBD1
J gene: TRBJ1-2
V gene: TRBV27
CDR3 DNA: TGTGCCAGCAGAGGGACAGGGAGTGGCTACACCTTC
CDR3 protein: CASRGTGSGYTF

clone size: few
D gene: NA
J gene: TRBJ2-7
V gene: TRBV30
CDR3 DNA: TGTGCCTGGAGTACACCGGGGTACGAGCAGTACTTC
CDR3 protein: CAWSTPGYEQYF

clone size: few
D gene: TRBD2
J gene: TRBJ2-7
V gene: TRBV6-5
CDR3 DNA: TGTGCCAGCAGTTCCCAAAAGAGCACTAGCGGGAGACGTGAGCAGTACTTC
CDR3 protein: CASSSQKSTSGRREQYF

clone size: few
D gene: TRBD1
J gene: TRBJ1-1
V gene: TRBV15
CDR3 DNA: TGTGCCACCAGCAGGGACAGGCTGGGGACTGAAGCTTTCTTT
CDR3 protein: CATSRDRLGTEAFF

clone size: few
D gene: NA
J gene: TRBJ2-7
V gene: TRBV4-3
CDR3 DNA: TGCGCCAGCAGCCAAGAAGGATCCCCGCGGCAGTACTTC
CDR3 protein: CASSQEGSPRQYF

clone size: NA
D gene: NA
J gene: TRBJ2-6
V gene: TRBV7-9
CDR3 DNA: TGTGCCAGCAGCTCCAAAATGCGGGGAGGGGCCAACGTCCTGACTTTC
CDR3 protein: CASSSKMRGGANVLTF

clone size: many
D gene: TRBD1
J gene: TRBJ1-1
V gene: TRBV13
CDR3 DNA: TGTGCCAGCAGCTTACCACAGGGGAGAAACACTGAAGCTTTCTTT
CDR3 protein: CASSLPQGRNTEAFF

clone size: many
D gene: NA
J gene: TRBJ1-5
V gene: TRBV2
CDR3 DNA: TGTGCCAGCAGTGATCCAGAGTCGAATCAGCCCCAGCATTTT
CDR3 protein: CASSDPESNQPQHF

clone size: few
D gene: NA
J gene: TRBJ1-5
V gene: TRBV29-1
CDR3 DNA: TGCAGCGTTGTAACGGGGAACCCCCCCGAGGATCAGCCCCAGCATTTT
CDR3 protein: CSVVTGNPPEDQPQHF

clone size: NA
D gene: NA
J gene: TRBJ1-5
V gene: TRBV7-2
CDR3 DNA: TGTGCCAGCAGCTTAGCAGGGGCAACCAGCAATCAGCCCCAGCATTTT
CDR3 protein: CASSLAGATSNQPQHF

clone size: many
D gene: NA
J gene: TRBJ1-4
V gene: TRBV15
CDR3 DNA: TGTGCCACCAGCCGCGACAGAACGGGGGGAAAACTGTTTTTT
CDR3 protein: CATSRDRTGGKLFF